The 2 T cell receptor beta chains given below trace back to one sample, sequenced in a study of CD8 T cells in ankylosing spondylitis. Study results and caveats: A TCR beta motif made of roughly eight highly homologous variants seemed typical of ankylosing spondylitis blood.

Their specific antigens are unknown. TCRdb called the 5' RACE reads again in MiXCR, with one record for every CDR3 protein. The table includes about 540,000 distinct CDR3 sequences, 9.5% to 15% detected once. Sequencing was done on a sample of blood, either unsorted or a sorted T cell fraction (not recorded which). The receptor set was obtained from a male donor with ankylosing spondylitis.

This clonotype came up a few times. J is TRBJ1-1 and V is TRBV5-6; 7 nucleotides agree with TRBD1. CDR1 is SGHDT, CDR2 YYEEEE, per germline. Trimming at V came to 2 bases and at J to 5 bases, leaving 6 bases not matched to a gene. CDR3 length: 14 amino acids. In DNA form, the CDR3 reads TGTGCCAGCAGCTTCCCGGCAGGGGGAACTGAAGCTTTCTTT. It codes for CASSFPAGGTEAFF.

This clonotype was recorded a few times. This chain joins TRBV5-1 and TRBJ1-2; 7 bases agree with TRBD1. CDR1 and CDR2 from the germline V gene are SGHRS and YFSETQ. The CDR3 has 18 residues. J was trimmed by 6 bases and V by 0 bases; bases with no gene match: 17. The DNA of the CDR3 is TGCGCCAGCAGCTTGGTTGCCTCGGGACAGCCACGCGTGGATGGCTACACCTTC. As protein: CASSLVASGQPRVDGYTF.